This T cell receptor (beta chain) came from a study of cytomegalovirus exposure and HLA in healthy donors. Assay: immunoSEQ multiplex PCR; the TCRdb copy retains only in-frame clones and omits some. Of 90,000 to 110,000 clones detected, about 90% appear once; the ten largest clones hold more than 2%. The study, taken as a whole, reports: Cytomegalovirus association was assigned to more than 150 TCR beta chains. Rarity characterized most TCR sequences, yet some public TCRs appeared in many donors.

In the case of this clone: Its antigen is as yet unknown.

Per germline, CDR1 MNHEY and CDR2 SMNVEV (reference sequence). CDR3 length equals 17 residues. V was trimmed by 3 bases and J by 0 bases, leaving 17 bases between them. This receptor was identified in a woman younger than 30 in good health and CMV-seronegative. The specimen sequenced was PBMCs. This sequence joins TRBV27 and TRBJ1-1; D gene unclear. The CDR3 protein is CASSLYSGGGMNTEAFF. CDR3 in DNA: TGTGCCAGCAGTTTGTATTCTGGTGGCGGGATGAACACTGAAGCTTTCTTT.